Following are 6 T cell receptor beta chains from one sample sequenced in a study of blood T cell repertoires in COVID-19. The method was immunoSEQ multiplex PCR; TCRdb's version includes in-frame clones alone and lacks a portion of them. This sample has about 160,000 clones; around 92% occur once, and the top ten carry more than 4.5%. The specimen sequenced was peripheral blood. These receptors were obtained from a man in his thirties or forties with COVID-19, enrolled during active disease.

The chain is built from TRBV2 and TRBJ1-4, with 9 bases lining up with TRBD1. The CDR3 is 14 residues long. Trimming took 5 bases from V and 4 from J; bases not matched to a gene: 2. The germline V gene has CDR1 SNHLY and CDR2 FYNNEI. The CDR3 spells CASSPGQGNEKLFF. In DNA form, the CDR3 reads TGTGCCAGCAGTCCGGGACAGGGTAATGAAAAACTGTTTTTT. Full variable domain (remainder filled in from reference TRBV2 and TRBJ1-4): EPEVTQTPSHQVTQMGQEVILRCVPISNHLYFYWYRQILGQKVEFLVSFYNNEISEKSEIFDDQFSVERPDGSNFTLKIRSTKLEDSAMYFCASSPGQGNEKLFFGSGTQLSVL.

V usage is TRBV7-9 and J usage is TRBJ1-3; 10 bases map to TRBD1. The CDR3 extends over 15 amino acids. CDR1 is SEHNR and CDR2 is FQNEAQ in the germline V gene (reference sequence). The V gene end was trimmed by 7 bases and the J gene end by 2 bases; junction bases not matched to a gene: 5. Written as DNA, the CDR3 is TGTGCCAGCACCCCGGGACAGGGGCCTGGAAACACCATATATTTT. It yields the protein CASTPGQGPGNTIYF.

The chain combines TRBV29-1 with TRBJ1-5; D is unclear. The CDR3 extends over 14 amino acids. Germline loops: CDR1 SQVTM, CDR2 ANQGSEA. V was shortened by 8 bases and J by 0 bases, with 14 bases between the two germline ends. CDR3 DNA sequence: TGCAGCTTTTCGACACCCTATAGCAATCAGCCCCAGCATTTT. It encodes CSFSTPYSNQPQHF.

J is TRBJ2-7 and V is TRBV4-1; D is undetermined. The CDR3 consists of 14 residues. The germline CDR1 and CDR2 sequences are MGHRA and YSYEKL. Trimming pared 4 bases from V and 1 base from J, leaving 11 bases between. CDR3 coding DNA: TGCGCCAGCAGCCGAGTATTCAGGTCCTACGAGCAGTACTTC. The encoded protein is CASSRVFRSYEQYF.

This clone was seen a single time. The chain employs TRBV6-2 or TRBV6-3 and TRBJ2-5, with TRBD1 identical over 8 bases. The V gene's germline CDR1 is MNHEY and CDR2 SVGEGT. The CDR3 sequence is 14 residues long. Trimming took 5 bases from V and 9 from J; bases not matched to a gene: 11. CDR3 in amino acids: CASSRGQGEVAQYF. DNA for the CDR3: TGTGCCAGCAGTCGCGGACAGGGAGAAGTGGCCCAGTACTTC.

This clone appeared a single time. The chain uses TRBV29-1 and TRBJ2-7; 11 bases are shared with TRBD2. With V trimmed by 4 bases and J by 3 bases, 2 bases remained unmatched. This CDR3 is built from 13 residues. CDR1 SQVTM and CDR2 ANQGSEA come from the germline V gene. DNA for the CDR3: TGCAGCGTTGTAGCGGGAGGGTTCTACGAGCAGTACTTC. Protein product: CSVVAGGFYEQYF.